These T cell receptor beta chains were read from a single sample in a study of T cells in Graves' hyperthyroidism and ophthalmopathy. TCRdb ran MiXCR on the multiplex PCR reads and lists one entry per CDR3 protein. The sample comprises 700,000 to 850,000 distinct CDR3 sequences, over 35% of which are singletons, and 31% rests with the top ten. The sequenced sample was blood. These receptors were obtained from a woman aged 35 to 49 with Graves' hyperthyroidism. Both conserved end residues are trimmed from each CDR3. Size tells how often a clone was seen (once, few, many) or the class of an expanded clone, and some rows leave it out.

TRBV2	TRBJ1-2	many	ASPSSAGENYGYT
TRBV7-2	TRBJ1-2	many	ASSLRTEANYGYT
TRBV6-5	TRBJ2-7	-	ASSPRLSSYEQY
TRBV10-2	TRBJ1-6	once	AARDPSYNSPLH
TRBV10-3	TRBJ2-5	many	AISESETQY
TRBV12-3/TRBV12-4	TRBJ1-4	-	ASSSQGLGGTTF
TRBV7-2	TRBJ1-3	once	ASSFGQEGPNTIY
TRBV12-3/TRBV12-4	TRBJ1-4	few	ASSYYLGSGEKLF
TRBV20-1	TRBJ1-1	-	RGTTGSNTEAF
TRBV7-9	TRBJ1-4	-	ASSSGTGKYVKLF
TRBV20-1	TRBJ2-5	many	SAYPPGLEIQETQY
TRBV20-1	TRBJ1-6	few	SAGRSSYNSPLH
TRBV2	TRBJ2-3	-	ASSVFTRGLGTDTQY
TRBV7-2	TRBJ1-1	-	ASSPVLGENTEAF
TRBV7-2	TRBJ2-7	many	ASSLEGGQGYEQY
TRBV29-1	TRBJ1-2	-	SVGDRLDNYGYT
TRBV25-1	TRBJ1-4	-	ASSERGQTAEKLF
TRBV3-1	TRBJ2-5	-	ASSNFGQETQY
TRBV4-3	TRBJ2-2	few	ASSSGGDTGELF
TRBV7-6	TRBJ2-7	-	ASSPYWRDSSYEQY
TRBV7-7	-	few	ASSYGGSYNEQF
TRBV27	TRBJ1-1	-	ASSLGQMTEAF
TRBV20-1	TRBJ2-7	many	SAPIAGETYEQY
TRBV7-9	TRBJ2-7	-	ASSLGGDREQY
TRBV18	TRBJ1-6	once	ASSPPSVSYNSPLH
TRBV14	TRBJ2-7	-	AWSGTGGLSLHEQY
TRBV10-3	TRBJ2-6	-	AISATSGSSGANVLT
TRBV29-1	-	few	SVGLAGELEQF
TRBV19	TRBJ1-6	-	ASSYQGAVWNSPLH
TRBV7-8	TRBJ2-5	few	ASSRFSGILQETQY
TRBV7-4	TRBJ1-1	once	ASSGTGQAEAF
TRBV7-8	TRBJ1-4	few	ASSQTEGNEKLF
TRBV5-8	TRBJ2-5	many	ASSPETGIGETQY
TRBV7-2	TRBJ1-5	many	ASRRQGGGSNQPQH
TRBV12-3/TRBV12-4	TRBJ1-1	many	ASSSGTTGTEAF
TRBV29-1	TRBJ2-6	-	SVSSRTGANVLT
TRBV19	TRBJ1-1	-	ASSITWRDEAF
TRBV11-2	TRBJ2-2	many	ASSLYRDGRELF
TRBV6-6	TRBJ1-2	-	ASRGMGLHDGYT
TRBV5-1	TRBJ2-2	-	ASKLGLRRTGELF
TRBV29-1	TRBJ1-1	many	SVESAGTEAF
TRBV29-1	TRBJ1-4	many	SVVAGDNEKLF
TRBV7-9	TRBJ1-6	many	ASSLEGEQSPLH
TRBV7-9	TRBJ2-7	many	ASSTFGQGGYEQY
TRBV7-9	TRBJ2-2	-	ASRRDRVMNTGELS
TRBV20-1	TRBJ1-2	many	SAKILGTDYGYT
TRBV19	TRBJ2-7	many	ASSPSGTTREQY
TRBV4-3	TRBJ2-6	-	ASSQERSSGANVLT
TRBV7-9	TRBJ2-7	-	ASSLTAGPYEQY
TRBV7-2	TRBJ1-4	many	ASSTGIVQEKLF
TRBV24-1	TRBJ1-2	many	ATASANYGYT
TRBV7-9	TRBJ1-6	many	ASSLRGTNSPLH
TRBV7-2	TRBJ2-7	once	ATAPGGPHYEQY
TRBV7-2	TRBJ1-4	many	ASSFQGEGEKLF
TRBV20-1	TRBJ2-7	many	SAGDSGTVEQY
TRBV7-8	TRBJ1-2	-	APQPAAYGYT
TRBV10-3	TRBJ2-5	many	AISETSGERETQY
TRBV6-5	TRBJ2-2	few	ASSSDSLSTGELF
TRBV2	TRBJ1-1	-	ASSYTRDEAF